This TCR beta chain was sequenced in a study of blood T cells in healthy people across ages (dated by TCRdb to the mid-2010s). Study-level background: In model experiments, roughly one uniquely barcoded TCR beta cDNA molecule per two T cells was captured by template switching. The study measured age-related changes in TCR beta repertoire diversity using deep sequencing normalized with unique cDNA molecular identifiers. Donors were grouped into four age groups: young (average 16 years), middle-aged (under 40), aged (roughly 67) and long-lived (just over 80). To avoid experimental bias, donors of different ages were randomly spread across the sequencing lanes. Using the same blood draw, the study looked at two additional independent replicas of 1 million unique cDNA reads for two donors, one aged 18 to 30 and the other aged 80 or older. Study-wide conclusions, independent of this receptor: Since profiling was done on bulk unsorted PBMCs, naive and antigen-experienced compartments could not be conclusively compared. As age increased, observed TCR beta diversity per million T cells dropped in a roughly linear way, and a significant reduction was already evident by age about 40. Donor CMV infection status was unknown, potentially confounding age-related changes in expanded clonotypes. Estimates of total diversity from one million sequenced T cells were regarded as lower bounds and underestimates. Compared with the aged group, the long-lived group had more naive CD4+ T cells, fewer expanded clones and increased TCR diversity, suggesting age selection. The percentage of naive T cells measured by flow cytometry correlated strongly with observed TCR beta diversity.

In its sample, this clonotype was seen a few times. Its recognized antigen is unknown. Base quality data are lacking; no much larger clone is found one base away. The donors were roughly 38 Caucasian individuals from Russia, aged roughly 6 to 95 years, who were systemically healthy. Each donor gave roughly 11 milliliters of peripheral blood, drawn into EDTA-treated Vacutainer tubes. Ficoll-Paque density-gradient centrifugation was used to isolate PBMCs, with at least 7 million obtained per sample. Total RNA was extracted from PBMCs with Trizol reagent, with at least 5 micrograms obtained per sample. The percentages of naive CD45RAhigh/CD27high T cells were determined by flow cytometry on a PBMC aliquot from every donor. V lost 6 bases and J lost 5 bases, and the count of bases not matched to a germline gene is 9. CDR1 and CDR2 are read off the germline V gene (reference sequence) as MNHEY and SMNVEV. Its CDR3 holds 16 amino acids, cysteine through phenylalanine. Just CDR3 DNA is preserved here, 48 bases in frame from base 1.

Library construction relied on 5' RACE. Sequencing was carried out with an Illumina HiSeq 2500. A second roughly 7 to 11 cycle PCR used a sample-barcoded 5' primer and a J-beta primer mix. A template-switch 5' adaptor carrying 12 random nucleotides introduced a unique molecular identifier onto each TCR beta cDNA molecule. At least 3 million CDR3-containing paired-end reads were obtained from each sample. First-strand cDNA synthesis was performed from all RNA using the Mint cDNA synthesis kit, with priming by a TRBC-specific oligonucleotide. After uracil-DNA glycosylase treatment, a first 18-cycle PCR used universal primers M1SS and BC2_uni_R on all cDNA. The original methods were these. Normalization of each sample was performed by random selection of 1 million high-quality reads, each carrying a distinct molecular identifier. Reads with shared molecular identifiers were discarded instead of being binned into consensus sequences. MiTCR, set to a Q25 quality threshold and the strictest error-elimination algorithm, was used for CDR3 identification, clonotype clustering and error correction. A nonparametric unseen species model with Euler transformation was used to estimate lower-bound total TCR beta diversity. TCRdb took the public reads, trimmed them with fastp at Q25, ran MiXCR for clone calling and kept in-frame beta chains. Each CDR3 protein gets just one entry, which takes the most common genes and DNA from the rows behind it. These V and J calls originate from TCRdb's pipeline instead of the authors' own analysis. The sample includes around 1,100,000 distinct CDR3 sequences, with 35% to 40% observed a single time. The ten top clones hold less than 15% of the sample.

The sequenced material came from blood. The TCR comes from a man aged 18 to 29 in good health. Recombination connected TRBV27 to TRBJ2-2, with 10 central nucleotides matching TRBD1. In nucleotide form, the sequence is TGTGCCAGCAGCGGGGGACAGGGGTCCATAACCGGGGAGCTGTTTTTT. The translation is CASSGGQGSITGELFF.